One sample yielded the 5 T cell receptor beta chains listed below, sequenced in a study of T-cell memory formation after mild COVID-19. TCRdb reprocessed the 5' RACE reads with MiXCR, giving one entry per CDR3 protein. The data hold hundreds of thousands of distinct CDR3 sequences, with 25% observed a single time. The sample comprised PBMCs or a T cell subset sorted from them (not recorded which). The source of these receptors is an adult woman who had mild COVID-19 (a few samples of this study predate the infection). Cell type and time point are not known.

The CDR3 nucleotides read TGTGCCAGCAGCCTTACAGCGGGAGGGGACAATGAGCAGTTCTTC. Translated: CASSLTAGGDNEQFF. The chain combines TRBV9 with TRBJ2-1, with 10 bases aligning to TRBD2. Trimming cost V 4 bases and J 5 bases; bases outside gene matches: 6. There are 15 residues in the CDR3. Germline V lookup: CDR1 SGDLS, CDR2 YYNGEE.

The rearrangement links TRBV19 to TRBJ2-3, with D tentatively TRBD2 (6 bases). Trimming took 0 bases from V and 5 from J, leaving 9 bases between them. Per germline, CDR1 LNHDA and CDR2 SQIVND (reference sequence). The CDR3 extends over 14 amino acids. In DNA form, the CDR3 reads TGTGCCAGTAGTATAGATCGCGGGGTAGATACGCAGTATTTT. Translating it yields CASSIDRGVDTQYF. Together with reference TRBV19 and TRBJ2-3, the CDR3 gives the full variable domain: DGGITQSPKYLFRKEGQNVTLSCEQNLNHDAMYWYRQDPGQGLRLIYYSQIVNDFQKGDIAEGYSVSREKKESFPLTVTSAQKNPTAFYLCASSIDRGVDTQYFGPGTRLTVL.

This clonotype was recorded a few times. V and J are TRBV7-9 and TRBJ2-7, with TRBD1 identical over 10 bases. CDR1 and CDR2 from the germline V gene are SEHNR and FQNEAQ (reference sequence). The ends lost 4 bases at V and 3 bases at J; junction bases unmatched: 9. This CDR3 is 16 amino acids long. The CDR3 spells CASSSSTGGRIYEQYF. The CDR3 DNA is TGTGCCAGCAGCTCGTCGACAGGGGGCCGAATCTACGAGCAGTACTTC.

This clonotype was picked up a small number of times. This rearrangement joins TRBV7-2 to TRBJ2-7; D not resolved. Germline assignment: CDR1 SGHTA and CDR2 FQGNSA. This CDR3 comprises 13 residues. Trimming stripped 1 base from V and 4 bases from J, with 8 bases between. In nucleotides, the CDR3 is TGTGCCAGCAGCTTAGGACCGAAATACGAGCAGTACTTC. This translates into CASSLGPKYEQYF.

This rearrangement joins TRBV5-1 to TRBJ1-1; D is undetermined. This CDR3 region has 14 residues. CDR1 is SGHRS, CDR2 YFSETQ, per germline. V was clipped by 2 bases and J by 0 bases, with 8 bases between them. CDR3 residues: CASSLTSMNTEAFF. The CDR3 DNA follows: TGCGCCAGCAGCTTAACGAGTATGAACACTGAAGCTTTCTTT.